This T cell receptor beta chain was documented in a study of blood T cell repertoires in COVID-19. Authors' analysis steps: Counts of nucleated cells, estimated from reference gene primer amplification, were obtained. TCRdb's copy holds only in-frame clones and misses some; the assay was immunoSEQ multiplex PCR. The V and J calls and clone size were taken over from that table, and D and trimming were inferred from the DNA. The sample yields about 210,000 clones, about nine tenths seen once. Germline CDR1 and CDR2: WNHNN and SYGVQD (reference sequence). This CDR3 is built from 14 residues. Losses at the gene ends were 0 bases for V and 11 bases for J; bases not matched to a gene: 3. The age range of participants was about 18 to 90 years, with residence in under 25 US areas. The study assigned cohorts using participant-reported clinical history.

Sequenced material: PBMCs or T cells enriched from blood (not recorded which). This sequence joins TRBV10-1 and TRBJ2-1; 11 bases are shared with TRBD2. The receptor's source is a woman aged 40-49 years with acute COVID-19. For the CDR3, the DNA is TGCGCCAGCAGTGAGTCTAGCGGGAGGGGTAAGCAGTTCTTC. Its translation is CASSESSGRGKQFF.